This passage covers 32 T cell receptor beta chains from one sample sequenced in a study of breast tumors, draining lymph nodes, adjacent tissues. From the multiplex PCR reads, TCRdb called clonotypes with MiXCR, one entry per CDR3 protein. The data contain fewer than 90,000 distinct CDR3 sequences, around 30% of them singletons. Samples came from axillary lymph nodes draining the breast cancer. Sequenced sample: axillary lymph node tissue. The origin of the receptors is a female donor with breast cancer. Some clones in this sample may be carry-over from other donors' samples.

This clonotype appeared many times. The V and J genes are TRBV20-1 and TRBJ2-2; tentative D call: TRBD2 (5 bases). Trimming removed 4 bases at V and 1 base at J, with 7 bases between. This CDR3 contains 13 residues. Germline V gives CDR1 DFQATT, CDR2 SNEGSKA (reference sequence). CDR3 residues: CSANRGNTGELFF. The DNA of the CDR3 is TGCAGTGCTAATCGGGGGAACACCGGGGAGCTGTTTTTT.

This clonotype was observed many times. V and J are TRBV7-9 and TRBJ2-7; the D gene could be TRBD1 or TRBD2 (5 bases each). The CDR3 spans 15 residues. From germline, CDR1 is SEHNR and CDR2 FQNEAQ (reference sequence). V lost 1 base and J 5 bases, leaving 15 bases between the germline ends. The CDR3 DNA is TGTGCCAGCAGCTTAGTATACCAGGGACGAGACGAGCAGTACTTC. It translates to CASSLVYQGRDEQYF.

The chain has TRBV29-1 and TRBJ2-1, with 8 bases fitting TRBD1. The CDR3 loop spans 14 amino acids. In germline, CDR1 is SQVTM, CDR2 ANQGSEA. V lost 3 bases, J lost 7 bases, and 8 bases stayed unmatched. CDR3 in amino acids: CSVDQGAVGNEQFF. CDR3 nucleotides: TGCAGCGTTGATCAGGGGGCAGTGGGGAATGAGCAGTTCTTC.

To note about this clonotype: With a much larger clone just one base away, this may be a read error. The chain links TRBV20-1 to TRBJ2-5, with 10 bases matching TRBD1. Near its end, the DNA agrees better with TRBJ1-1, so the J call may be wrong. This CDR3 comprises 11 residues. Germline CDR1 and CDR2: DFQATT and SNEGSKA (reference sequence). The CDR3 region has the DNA TGCAGTGCTGGGACAGGGGCGCCGGCTTTCTTT. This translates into CSAGTGAPAFF.

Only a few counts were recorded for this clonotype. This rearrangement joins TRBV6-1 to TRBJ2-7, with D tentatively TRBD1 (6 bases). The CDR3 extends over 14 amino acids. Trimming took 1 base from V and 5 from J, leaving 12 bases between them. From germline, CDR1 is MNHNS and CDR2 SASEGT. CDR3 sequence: CASSEVRTENEQYF. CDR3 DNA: TGTGCCAGCAGTGAAGTTAGGACAGAGAACGAGCAGTACTTC.

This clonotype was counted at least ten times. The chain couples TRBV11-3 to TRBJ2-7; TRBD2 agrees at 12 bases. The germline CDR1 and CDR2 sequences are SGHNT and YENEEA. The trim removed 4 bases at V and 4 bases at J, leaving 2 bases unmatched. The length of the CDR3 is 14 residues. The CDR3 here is CASSSTSGSYEQYF. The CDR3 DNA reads TGTGCCAGCAGCTCGACTAGCGGGAGTTACGAGCAGTACTTC.

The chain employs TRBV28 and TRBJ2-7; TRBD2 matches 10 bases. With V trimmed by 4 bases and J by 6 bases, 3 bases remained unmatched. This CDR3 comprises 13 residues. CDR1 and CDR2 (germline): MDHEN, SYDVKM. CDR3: CASSSAGGIEQYF. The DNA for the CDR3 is TGTGCCAGCAGTTCAGCGGGAGGGATCGAGCAGTACTTC.

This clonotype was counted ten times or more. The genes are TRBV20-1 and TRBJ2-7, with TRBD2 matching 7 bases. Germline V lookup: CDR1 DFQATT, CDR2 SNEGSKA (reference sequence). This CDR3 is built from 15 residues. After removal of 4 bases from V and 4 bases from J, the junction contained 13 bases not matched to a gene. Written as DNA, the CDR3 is TGCAGTGCTAAGGACGCCGGGACTACAAATTACGAGCAGTACTTC. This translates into CSAKDAGTTNYEQYF.

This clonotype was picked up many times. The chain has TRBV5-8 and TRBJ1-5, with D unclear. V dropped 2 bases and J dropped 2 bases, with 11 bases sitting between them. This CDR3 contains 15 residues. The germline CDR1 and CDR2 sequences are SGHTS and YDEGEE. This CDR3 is CASSFRQFGNQPQHF. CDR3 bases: TGTGCCAGCAGCTTTAGGCAGTTTGGCAATCAGCCCCAGCATTTT. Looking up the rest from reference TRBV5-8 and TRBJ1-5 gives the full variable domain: EAGVTQSPTHLIKTRGQQATLRCSPISGHTSVYWYQQALGLGLQFLLWYDEGEERNRGNFPPRFSGRQFPNYSSELNVNALELEDSALYLCASSFRQFGNQPQHFGDGTRLSIL.

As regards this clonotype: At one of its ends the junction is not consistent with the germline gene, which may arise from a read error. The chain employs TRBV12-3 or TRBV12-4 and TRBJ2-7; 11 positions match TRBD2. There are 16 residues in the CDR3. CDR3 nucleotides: TGTGCCAGCAGCGAAAGACTAGCGGGGCGCGCCTACGAGCAATACTTC. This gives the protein CASSERLAGRAYEQYF.

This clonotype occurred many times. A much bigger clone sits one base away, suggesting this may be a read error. The CDR3 nucleotides read TGTGCCAGCAGTTTCGGGGCTAGCGGGAGTGCCAATGAGCAGTTCTTC. This codes for CASSFGASGSANEQFF. The rearrangement joins TRBV12-3 or TRBV12-4 to TRBJ2-1; 10 bases are shared with TRBD2. The CDR3 consists of 16 residues. V dropped 3 bases and J dropped 6; count of bases not matched to a gene: 8.

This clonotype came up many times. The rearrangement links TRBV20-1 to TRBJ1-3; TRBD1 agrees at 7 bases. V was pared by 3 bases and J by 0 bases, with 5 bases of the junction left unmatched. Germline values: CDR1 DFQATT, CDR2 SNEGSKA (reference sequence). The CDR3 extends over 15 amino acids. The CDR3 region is CSASTGALSGNTIYF. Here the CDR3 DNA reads TGCAGTGCTAGTACAGGGGCCCTCTCTGGAAACACCATATATTTT.

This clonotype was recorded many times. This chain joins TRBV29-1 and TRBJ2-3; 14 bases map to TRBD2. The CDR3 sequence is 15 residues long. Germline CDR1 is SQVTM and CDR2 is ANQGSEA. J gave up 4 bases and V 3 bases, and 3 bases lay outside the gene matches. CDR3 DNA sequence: TGCAGCGTTGAGGGGGGACTAGCGGGAGCAGATACGCAGTATTTT. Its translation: CSVEGGLAGADTQYF.

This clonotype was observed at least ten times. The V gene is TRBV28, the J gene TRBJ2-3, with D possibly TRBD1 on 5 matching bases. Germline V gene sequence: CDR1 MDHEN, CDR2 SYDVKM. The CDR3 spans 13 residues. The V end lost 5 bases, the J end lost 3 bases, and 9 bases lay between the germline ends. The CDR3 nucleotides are TGTGCCAGCAGTCAGGGTGGGACAGATACGCAGTATTTT. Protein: CASSQGGTDTQYF.

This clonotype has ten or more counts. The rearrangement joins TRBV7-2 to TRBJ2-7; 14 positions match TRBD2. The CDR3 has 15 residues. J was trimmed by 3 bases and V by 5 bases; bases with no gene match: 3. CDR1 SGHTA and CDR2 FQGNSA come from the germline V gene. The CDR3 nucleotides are TGTGCCAGCAGCCCGGGACTAGCGGGAGACTACGAGCAGTACTTC. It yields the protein CASSPGLAGDYEQYF.

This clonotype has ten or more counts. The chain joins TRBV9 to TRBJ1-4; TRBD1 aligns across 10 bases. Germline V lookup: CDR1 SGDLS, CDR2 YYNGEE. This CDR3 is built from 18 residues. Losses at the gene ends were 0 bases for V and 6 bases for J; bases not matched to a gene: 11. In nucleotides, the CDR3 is TGTGCCAGCAGCGTAGCCGCCTACGGCGGGACAGGGGATGAAAAACTGTTTTTT. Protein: CASSVAAYGGTGDEKLFF.

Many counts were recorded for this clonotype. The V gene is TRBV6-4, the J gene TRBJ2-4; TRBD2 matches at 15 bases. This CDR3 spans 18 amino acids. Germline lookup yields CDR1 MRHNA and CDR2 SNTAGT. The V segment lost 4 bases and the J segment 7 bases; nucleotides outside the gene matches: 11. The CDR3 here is CASSALTGTSGRWNIQYF. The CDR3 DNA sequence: TGTGCCAGCAGTGCCTTAACCGGGACTAGCGGGAGGTGGAACATTCAGTACTTC.

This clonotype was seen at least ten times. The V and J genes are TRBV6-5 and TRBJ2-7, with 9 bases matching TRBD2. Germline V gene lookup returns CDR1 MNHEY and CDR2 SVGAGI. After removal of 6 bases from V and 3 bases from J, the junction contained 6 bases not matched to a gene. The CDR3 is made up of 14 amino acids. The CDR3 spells CASRRLAGVYEQYF. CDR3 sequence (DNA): TGTGCCAGCAGACGTTTAGCGGGAGTCTACGAGCAGTACTTC.

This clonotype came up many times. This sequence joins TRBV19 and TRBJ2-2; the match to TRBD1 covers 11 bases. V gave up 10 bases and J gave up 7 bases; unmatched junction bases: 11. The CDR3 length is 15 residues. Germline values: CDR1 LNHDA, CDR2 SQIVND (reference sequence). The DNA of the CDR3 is TGTGCCACCCATTTTGGGACAGGGGGTCACGGGGAGCTGTTTTTT. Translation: CATHFGTGGHGELFF.

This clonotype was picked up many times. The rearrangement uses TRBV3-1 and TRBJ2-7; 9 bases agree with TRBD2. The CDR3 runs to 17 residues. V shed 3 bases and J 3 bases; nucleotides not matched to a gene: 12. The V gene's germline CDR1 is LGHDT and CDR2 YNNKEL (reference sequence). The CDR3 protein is CASSHSGRLAGYYEQYF. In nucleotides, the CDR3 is TGTGCCAGCAGCCATTCTGGTCGGCTAGCGGGATACTACGAGCAGTACTTC.

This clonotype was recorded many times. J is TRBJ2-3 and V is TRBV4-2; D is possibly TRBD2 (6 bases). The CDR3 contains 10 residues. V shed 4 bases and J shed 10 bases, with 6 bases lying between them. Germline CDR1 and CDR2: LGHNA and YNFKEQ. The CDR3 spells CASSREAQYF. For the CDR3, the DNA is TGTGCCAGCAGCCGGGAGGCGCAGTATTTT.

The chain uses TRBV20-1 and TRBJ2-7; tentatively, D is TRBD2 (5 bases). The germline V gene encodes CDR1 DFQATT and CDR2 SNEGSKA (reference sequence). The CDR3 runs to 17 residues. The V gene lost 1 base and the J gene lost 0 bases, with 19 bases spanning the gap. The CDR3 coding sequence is TGCAGTGCTAGAGGATTTAGTGGGAGAGCGTACTCCTACGAGCAGTACTTC. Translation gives CSARGFSGRAYSYEQYF.

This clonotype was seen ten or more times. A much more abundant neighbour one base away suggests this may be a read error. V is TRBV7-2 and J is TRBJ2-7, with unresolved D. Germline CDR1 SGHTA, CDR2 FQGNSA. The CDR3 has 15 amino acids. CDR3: CASKLGQTESYEQCF. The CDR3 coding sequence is TGTGCCAGCAAACTCGGGCAAACAGAATCCTACGAGCAGTGCTTC.

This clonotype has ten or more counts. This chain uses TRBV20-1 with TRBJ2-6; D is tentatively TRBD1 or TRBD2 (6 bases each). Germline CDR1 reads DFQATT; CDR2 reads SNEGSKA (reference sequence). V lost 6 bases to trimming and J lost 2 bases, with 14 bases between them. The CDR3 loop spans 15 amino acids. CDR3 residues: CSALGGIAGANVLTF. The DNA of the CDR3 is TGCAGTGCCCTCGGGGGCATAGCTGGGGCCAACGTCCTGACTTTC.

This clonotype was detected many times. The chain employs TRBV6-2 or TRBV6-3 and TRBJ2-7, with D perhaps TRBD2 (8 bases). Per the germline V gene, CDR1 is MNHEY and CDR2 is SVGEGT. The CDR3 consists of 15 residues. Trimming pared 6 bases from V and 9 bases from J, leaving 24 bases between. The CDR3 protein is CASRRQGIAGLVQYF. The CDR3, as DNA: TGTGCCAGCAGGCGACAGGGAATAGCGGGACTGGTGCAGTACTTC.

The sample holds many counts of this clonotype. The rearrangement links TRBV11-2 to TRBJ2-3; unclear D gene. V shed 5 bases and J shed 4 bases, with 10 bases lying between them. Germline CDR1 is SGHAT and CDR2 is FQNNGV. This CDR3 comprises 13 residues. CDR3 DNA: TGTGCCAGCAGCATCGGTCCAGCAGATACGCAGTATTTT. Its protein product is CASSIGPADTQYF. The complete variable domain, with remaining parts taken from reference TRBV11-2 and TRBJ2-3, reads EAGVAQSPRYKIIEKRQSVAFWCNPISGHATLYWYQQILGQGPKLLIQFQNNGVVDDSQLPKDRFSAERLKGVDSTLKIQPAKLEDSAVYLCASSIGPADTQYFGPGTRLTVL.

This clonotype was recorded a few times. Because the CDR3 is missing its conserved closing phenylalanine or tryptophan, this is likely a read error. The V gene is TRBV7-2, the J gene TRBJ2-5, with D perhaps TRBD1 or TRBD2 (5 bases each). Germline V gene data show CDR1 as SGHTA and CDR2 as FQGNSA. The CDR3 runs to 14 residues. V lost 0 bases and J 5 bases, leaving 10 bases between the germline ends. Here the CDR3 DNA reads TGTGCCAGCAGCTTAGCGGGGGTCCAGGAGACCCAGTACCTC. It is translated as CASSLAGVQETQYL.

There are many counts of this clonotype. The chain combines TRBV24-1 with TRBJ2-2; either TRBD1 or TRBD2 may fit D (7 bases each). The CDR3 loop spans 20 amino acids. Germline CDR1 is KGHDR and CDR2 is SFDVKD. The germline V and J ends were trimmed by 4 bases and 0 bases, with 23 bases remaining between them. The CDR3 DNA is TGTGCCACCAGTGACCGACAGGGAGGGGGAGCGATCGCGAACACCGGGGAGCTGTTTTTT. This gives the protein CATSDRQGGGAIANTGELFF.

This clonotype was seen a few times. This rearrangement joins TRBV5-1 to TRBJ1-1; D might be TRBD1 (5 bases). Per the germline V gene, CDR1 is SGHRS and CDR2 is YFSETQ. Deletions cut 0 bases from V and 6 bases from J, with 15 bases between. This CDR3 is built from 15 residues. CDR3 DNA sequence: TGCGCCAGCAGCTTGGATCAGGGCGATGAGGCTGAAGCTTTCTTT. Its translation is CASSLDQGDEAEAFF.

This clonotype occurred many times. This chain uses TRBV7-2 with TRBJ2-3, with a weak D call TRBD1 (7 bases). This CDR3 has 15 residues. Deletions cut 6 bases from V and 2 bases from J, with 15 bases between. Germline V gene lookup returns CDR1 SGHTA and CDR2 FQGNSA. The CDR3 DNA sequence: TGTGCCAGCAGTGCCGCGGGACAGCCCACAGATACGCAGTATTTT. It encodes CASSAAGQPTDTQYF.

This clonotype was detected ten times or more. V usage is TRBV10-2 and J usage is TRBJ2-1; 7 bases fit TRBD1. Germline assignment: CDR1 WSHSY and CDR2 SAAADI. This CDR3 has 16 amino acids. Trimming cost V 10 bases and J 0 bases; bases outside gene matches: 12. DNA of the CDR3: TGCGCCACCCAAGGGGGCAGGATGAGCTCCTACAATGAGCAGTTCTTC. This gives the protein CATQGGRMSSYNEQFF.

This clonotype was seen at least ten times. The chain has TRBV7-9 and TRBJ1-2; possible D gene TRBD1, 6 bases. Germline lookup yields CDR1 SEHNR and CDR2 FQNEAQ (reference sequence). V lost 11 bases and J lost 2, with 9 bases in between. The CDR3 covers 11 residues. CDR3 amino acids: CAGGSNYGYTF. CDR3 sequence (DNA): TGTGCCGGGGGCTCGAACTATGGCTACACCTTC. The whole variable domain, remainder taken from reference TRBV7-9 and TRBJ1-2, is DTGVSQNPRHKITKRGQNVTFRCDPISEHNRLYWYRQTLGQGPEFLTYFQNEAQLEKSRLLSDRFSAERPKGSFSTLEIQRTEQGDSAMYLCAGGSNYGYTFGSGTRLTVV.